This TCR beta chain emerged from a study of shared clonotypes between healthy human individuals. Findings and limits, study-wide: Only blood samples were collected, and tissue repertoires likely differ.

The CDR3 consists of 13 residues. The V gene lost 3 bases and the J gene lost 7 bases, with 12 bases spanning the gap. Per germline, CDR1 KGHSH and CDR2 LQKENI. TCRdb keeps only in-frame clones here, not all; method: immunoSEQ multiplex PCR. This repertoire shows roughly 680,000 clones, 72% found once; its top ten account for around 1.8%. On this clone: Its target is not known.

V gene TRBV18 combines with J gene TRBJ1-2, with a weak D call TRBD1 (6 bases). This receptor was identified in a woman aged 25 to 39 in good health. Input material: memory CD4+ T cells sorted from blood. Described subset: CD45RA-negative fraction. The CDR3 bases are TGTGCCAGCTCACCCACGGGGGGGCCTGGCTACACCTTC. As protein: CASSPTGGPGYTF.